The clone carrying this T cell receptor (beta chain) occurred once. This CDR3 has 13 amino acids. The V end lost 3 bases, the J end lost 5 bases, and 7 bases lay between the germline ends. Germline V gene lookup returns CDR1 LNHNV and CDR2 YYDKDF (reference sequence). This entry comes from a study of T cell responses to AZD1222 COVID-19 vaccine. Clones were sequenced by immunoSEQ multiplex PCR, and TCRdb holds only the in-frame ones, with some missing. The profile shows 80,000 to 95,000 clones, roughly 90% of them singletons. The V and J genes are TRBV15 and TRBJ1-4; D gene unclear. The receptor's source is an adult who received the AZD1222 COVID-19 vaccine. The source material was peripheral blood, sampled 28 days after the second AZD1222 dose. DNA for the CDR3: TGTGCCACCAGCAGTTGGACGAATGAAAAACTGTTTTTT. Amino acids: CATSSWTNEKLFF. Using reference TRBV15 and TRBJ1-4 for the parts outside the CDR3, the full variable domain is DAMVIQNPRYQVTQFGKPVTLSCSQTLNHNVMYWYQQKSSQAPKLLFHYYDKDFNNEADTPDNFQSRRPNTSFCFLDIRSPGLGDTAMYLCATSSWTNEKLFFGSGTQLSVL.